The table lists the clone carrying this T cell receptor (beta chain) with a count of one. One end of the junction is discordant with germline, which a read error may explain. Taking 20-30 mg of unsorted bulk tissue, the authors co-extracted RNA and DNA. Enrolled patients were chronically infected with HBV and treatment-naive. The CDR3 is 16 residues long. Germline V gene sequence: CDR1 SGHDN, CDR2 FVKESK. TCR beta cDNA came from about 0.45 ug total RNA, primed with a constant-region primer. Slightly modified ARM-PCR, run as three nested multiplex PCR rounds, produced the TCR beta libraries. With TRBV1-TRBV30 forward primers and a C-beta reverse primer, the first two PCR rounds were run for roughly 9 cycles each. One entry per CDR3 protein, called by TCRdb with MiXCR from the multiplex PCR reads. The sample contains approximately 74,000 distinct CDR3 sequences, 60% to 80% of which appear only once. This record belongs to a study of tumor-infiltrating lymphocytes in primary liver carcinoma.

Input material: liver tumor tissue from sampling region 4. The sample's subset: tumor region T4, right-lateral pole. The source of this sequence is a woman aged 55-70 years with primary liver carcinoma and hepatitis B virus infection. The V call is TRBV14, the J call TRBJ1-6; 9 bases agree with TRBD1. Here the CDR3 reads CASSQTGTGYNSPLHF. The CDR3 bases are TGTGCCAGCAGCCAAACCGGGACAGGGTATAATTCACCTCTCCACTTT.